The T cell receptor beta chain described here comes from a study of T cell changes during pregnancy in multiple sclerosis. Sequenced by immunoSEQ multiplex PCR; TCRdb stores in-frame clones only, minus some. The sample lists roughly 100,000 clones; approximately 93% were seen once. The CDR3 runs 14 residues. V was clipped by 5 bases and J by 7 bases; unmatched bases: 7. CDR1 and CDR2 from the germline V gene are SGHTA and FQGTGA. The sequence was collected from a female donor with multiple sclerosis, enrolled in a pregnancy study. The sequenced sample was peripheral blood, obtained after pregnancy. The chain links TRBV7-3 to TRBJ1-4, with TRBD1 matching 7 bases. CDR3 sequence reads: CASSPTGYREKLFF. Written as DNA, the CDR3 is TGTGCCAGCAGCCCGACAGGGTATCGTGAAAAACTGTTTTTT.